The sequence of this T cell receptor (beta chain) was determined in a study of shared clonotypes between healthy human individuals. Study overall: A few men and a couple of women, aged 18 to 49, were donors.

Measured with immunoSEQ multiplex PCR; TCRdb has only the in-frame clones, and not every one. The table lists some 550,000 clones, about 96% of them singletons. This CDR3 has 17 residues. J was trimmed by 4 bases and V by 6 bases; bases with no gene match: 11. CDR1 is LNHDA and CDR2 is SQIVND in the germline V gene (reference sequence). Sequencing input: naive CD4+ T cells sorted from blood. Subset denoted: CD45RA+ positively selected. The TCR comes from a woman aged 25 to 39 in good health. The V and J genes are TRBV19 and TRBJ2-1, with TRBD2 matching 11 bases. Here the CDR3 reads CASSDLLAGVSYNEQFF. CDR3 DNA sequence: TGTGCCAGTAGCGACCTACTAGCGGGAGTGAGTTACAATGAGCAGTTCTTC.